One and the same sample provided the 5 T cell receptor beta chains below, sequenced in a study of neurological immune-mediated disorders. A single record per CDR3 protein comes from TCRdb applying MiXCR to the 5' RACE reads. Altogether around 49,000 distinct CDR3 sequences are present, under 15% being singletons, with the ten largest covering 3.5% to 5.5%. As to time point: longitudinal time-point 2. The material sequenced was PBMCs. The receptors were sampled from a male donor with HTLV-1-associated myelopathy (HAM/TSP).

Turning to this clonotype: No conserved phenylalanine or tryptophan ends this CDR3, so it is likely a read error. The chain combines TRBV20-1 with TRBJ1-2; D gene uncertain. The V end was cut by 6 bases, the J end by 7 bases, with 15 bases between. CDR1 and CDR2 (germline): DFQATT, SNEGSKA (reference sequence). This CDR3 region has 12 residues. The CDR3 nucleotides read TGCAGTGCGGAAGAATCAGTTGGTGGCTACACCTCC. Translation gives CSAEESVGGYTS.

Worth noting for this clonotype: The conserved phenylalanine or tryptophan normally closing the CDR3 is absent here, so this likely arose from a read error. The chain joins TRBV5-1 to TRBJ1-5; D is possibly TRBD1 (5 bases). CDR3 size: 14 residues. Germline assignment: CDR1 SGHRS and CDR2 YFSETQ. DNA of the CDR3: TGCGCCAGCAGCTTGGGTCAGGGCAATCATCCCCAGCATGTT. Protein sequence: CASSLGQGNHPQHV.

In its sample, this clonotype was seen many times. The chain has TRBV11-2 and TRBJ2-7; the match to TRBD1 covers 10 bases. Germline V lookup: CDR1 SGHAT, CDR2 FQNNGV. The ends lost 2 bases at V and 6 bases at J; junction bases unmatched: 4. This CDR3 spans 14 amino acids. The CDR3 loop is CASSLKGQGSEQYF. The CDR3 DNA is TGTGCCAGCAGCTTAAAGGGACAGGGGTCCGAGCAGTACTTC.

The rearrangement joins TRBV15 to TRBJ2-2, with a weak D call TRBD1 (5 bases). The germline V gene has CDR1 LNHNV and CDR2 YYDKDF (reference sequence). CDR3 size: 15 residues. Between the trimmed V and J ends, which lost 5 bases and 3 bases, there was a span of 13 bases. This CDR3 is CATSLSRVDTGELFF. The CDR3 DNA is TGTGCCACCAGCCTGAGCAGGGTAGACACCGGGGAGCTGTTTTTT.

This clonotype was detected ten times or more. The rearrangement uses TRBV6-2 or TRBV6-3 and TRBJ2-5; D gene ambiguous. The germline V gene has CDR1 MNHEY and CDR2 SVGEGT. Trimming took off 3 bases at V and 2 bases at J, with 16 bases between the two ends. The CDR3 sequence is 16 residues long. As DNA, the CDR3 is TGTGCCAGCAGTTATGGTTTAGCAGGCGGTCAAGAGACCCAGTACTTC. The encoded protein is CASSYGLAGGQETQYF.